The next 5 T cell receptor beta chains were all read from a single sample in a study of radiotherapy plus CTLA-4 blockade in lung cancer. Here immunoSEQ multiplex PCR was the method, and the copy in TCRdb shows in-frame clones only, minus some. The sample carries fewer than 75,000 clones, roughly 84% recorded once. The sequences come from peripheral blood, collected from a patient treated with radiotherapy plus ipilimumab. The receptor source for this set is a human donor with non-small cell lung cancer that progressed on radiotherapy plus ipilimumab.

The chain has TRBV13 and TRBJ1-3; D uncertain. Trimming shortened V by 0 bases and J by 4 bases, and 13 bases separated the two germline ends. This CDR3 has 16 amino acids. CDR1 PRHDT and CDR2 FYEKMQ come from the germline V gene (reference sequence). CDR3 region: CASSLGPGPRGNTIYF. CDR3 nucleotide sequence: TGTGCCAGCAGCTTAGGCCCGGGCCCTCGGGGAAACACCATATATTTT.

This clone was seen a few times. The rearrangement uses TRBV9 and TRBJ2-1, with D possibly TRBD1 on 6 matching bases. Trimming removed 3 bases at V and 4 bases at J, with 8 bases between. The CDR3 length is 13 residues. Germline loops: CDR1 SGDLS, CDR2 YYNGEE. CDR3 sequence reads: CASSARGYNEQFF. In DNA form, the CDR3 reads TGTGCCAGCAGCGCTAGGGGGTACAATGAGCAGTTCTTC.

The CDR3 here is CSARGRGNTEAFF. CDR3 in DNA: TGCAGCGCTCGGGGACGGGGGAACACTGAAGCTTTCTTT. The chain couples TRBV29-1 to TRBJ1-1, with a tentative D call TRBD1 (5 bases). V was pared by 7 bases and J by 1 base, with 13 bases between. This CDR3 region has 13 residues. Germline V gene sequence: CDR1 SQVTM, CDR2 ANQGSEA.

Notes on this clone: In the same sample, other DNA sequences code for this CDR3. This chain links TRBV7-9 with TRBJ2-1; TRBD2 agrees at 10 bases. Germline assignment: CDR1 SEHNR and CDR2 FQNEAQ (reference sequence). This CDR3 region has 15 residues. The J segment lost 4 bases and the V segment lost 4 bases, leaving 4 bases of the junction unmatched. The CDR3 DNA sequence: TGTGCCAGCAGCTCCGGACTAGCGGAGTACAATGAGCAGTTCTTC. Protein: CASSSGLAEYNEQFF. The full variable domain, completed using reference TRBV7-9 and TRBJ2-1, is DTGVSQNPRHKITKRGQNVTFRCDPISEHNRLYWYRQTLGQGPEFLTYFQNEAQLEKSRLLSDRFSAERPKGSFSTLEIQRTEQGDSAMYLCASSSGLAEYNEQFFGPGTRLTVL.

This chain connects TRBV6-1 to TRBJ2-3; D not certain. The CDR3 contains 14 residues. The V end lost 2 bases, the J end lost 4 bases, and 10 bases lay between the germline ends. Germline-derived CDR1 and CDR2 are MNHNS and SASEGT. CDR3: CASSESQFADTQYF. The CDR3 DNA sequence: TGTGCCAGCAGTGAATCCCAGTTCGCAGATACGCAGTATTTT.